One sample yielded the 5 T cell receptor beta chains listed below, sequenced in a study of T cells in Graves' hyperthyroidism and ophthalmopathy (dated by TCRdb to between 2017 and 2020). Library generation was performed with multiplex PCR. The data were produced on an Illumina HiSeq 2000. The TCR beta CDR3 regions were amplified from the RNA transcripts. A first-round RT-PCR of the TCR CDR3 used the HTBI primer set with the Qiagen OneStep RT-PCR kit. The public reads were quality trimmed at Q25 with fastp and then assembled into clones with MiXCR by TCRdb, keeping productive beta chains. Records with the same CDR3 protein are collapsed into one entry carrying the most frequent genes and DNA. This sample lists a few hundred thousand distinct CDR3 sequences; more than 45% were detected once. The ten largest clonotypes hold about 8.3% of the sample. The sample consisted of peripheral blood or thyroid tissue (not recorded which). These receptors were collected from a woman between 18 and 29 years old with Graves' hyperthyroidism.

This clonotype was seen repeatedly, ten times or more. This sequence joins TRBV9 and TRBJ1-4; 8 positions match TRBD1. The germline V gene encodes CDR1 SGDLS and CDR2 YYNGEE. V shed 3 bases and J 6 bases; nucleotides not matched to a gene: 10. The CDR3 consists of 16 residues. The CDR3 is CASSARTGTDDEKLFF. In DNA, the CDR3 is TGTGCCAGCAGCGCCAGGACAGGGACGGATGATGAAAAACTGTTTTTT.

A few counts support this clonotype. A much larger clone is a single base away; this may be a read error. The chain employs TRBV15 and TRBJ1-1; D unresolved. V was shortened by 1 base and J by 1 base, with 10 bases between the two germline ends. CDR1 and CDR2 (germline): LNHNV, YYDKDF (reference sequence). The CDR3 extends over 15 amino acids. The CDR3 sequence is CATSRGLRENTEAFF. CDR3 nucleotide sequence: TGTGCCACCAGCAGAGGGCTCCGGGAGAACACTGAAGCTTTCTTT.

V gene TRBV12-3 or TRBV12-4 combines with J gene TRBJ2-7; 7 bases fit TRBD2. The CDR3 is 13 amino acids. V dropped 6 bases and J dropped 6; count of bases not matched to a gene: 8. The CDR3 reads CASRAGTIPEQYF. In DNA, the CDR3 is TGTGCCAGCAGGGCGGGGACTATACCCGAGCAGTACTTC.

This sequence joins TRBV19 and TRBJ1-2, with a tentative D call TRBD1 (5 bases). Germline V gene data show CDR1 as LNHDA and CDR2 as SQIVND (reference sequence). The V end was cut by 5 bases, the J end by 8 bases, with 12 bases between. CDR3 length: 12 residues. CDR3 DNA sequence: TGTGCCAGTAGTCCGTGGGCAGGGGGCTACACCTTC. Protein sequence: CASSPWAGGYTF.

The genes are TRBV29-1 and TRBJ1-2, with D possibly TRBD1 on 5 matching bases. Trimming removed 7 bases at V and 7 bases at J, with 28 bases between. The CDR3 sequence is 16 residues long. CDR1 is SQVTM, CDR2 ANQGSEA, per germline. The DNA for the CDR3 is TGCAGCGCCAGTAAAGCCGATCTCGCAGGGAGCTTTGGCTACACCTTC. This gives the protein CSASKADLAGSFGYTF.